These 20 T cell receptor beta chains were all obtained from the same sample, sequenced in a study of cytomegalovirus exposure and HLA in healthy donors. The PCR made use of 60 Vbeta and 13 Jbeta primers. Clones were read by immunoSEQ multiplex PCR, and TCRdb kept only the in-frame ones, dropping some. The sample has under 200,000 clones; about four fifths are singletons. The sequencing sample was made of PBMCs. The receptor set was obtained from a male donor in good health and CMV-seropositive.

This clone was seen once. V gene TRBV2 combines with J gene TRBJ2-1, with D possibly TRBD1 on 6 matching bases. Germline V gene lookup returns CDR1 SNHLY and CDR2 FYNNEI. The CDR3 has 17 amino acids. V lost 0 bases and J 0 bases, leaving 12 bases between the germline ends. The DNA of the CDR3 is TGTGCCAGCAGTGAAGCGAAGAGGGGGAGCTCCTACAATGAGCAGTTCTTC. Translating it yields CASSEAKRGSSYNEQFF.

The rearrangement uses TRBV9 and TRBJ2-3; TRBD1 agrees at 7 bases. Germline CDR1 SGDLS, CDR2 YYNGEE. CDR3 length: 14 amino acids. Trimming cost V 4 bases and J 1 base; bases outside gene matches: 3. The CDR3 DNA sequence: TGTGCCAGCAGCACAGACAGGGGCACAGATACGCAGTATTTT. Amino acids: CASSTDRGTDTQYF.

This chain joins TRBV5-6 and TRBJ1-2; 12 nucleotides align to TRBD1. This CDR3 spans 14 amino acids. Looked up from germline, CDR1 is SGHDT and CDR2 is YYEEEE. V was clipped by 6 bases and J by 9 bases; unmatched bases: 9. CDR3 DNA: TGTGCCAGCACCCGGGACAGGGGGCGGAATAGCTACACCTTC. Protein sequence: CASTRDRGRNSYTF. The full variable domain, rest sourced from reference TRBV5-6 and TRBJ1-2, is DAGVTQSPTHLIKTRGQQVTLRCSPKSGHDTVSWYQQALGQGPQFIFQYYEEEERQRGNFPDRFSGHQFPNYSSELNVNALLLGDSALYLCASTRDRGRNSYTFGSGTRLTVV.

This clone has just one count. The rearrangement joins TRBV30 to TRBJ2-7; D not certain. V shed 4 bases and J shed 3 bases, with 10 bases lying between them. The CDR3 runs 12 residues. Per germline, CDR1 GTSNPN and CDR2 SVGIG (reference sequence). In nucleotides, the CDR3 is TGTGCCTGGACAAAACAGAACTACGAGCAGTACTTC. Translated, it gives CAWTKQNYEQYF.

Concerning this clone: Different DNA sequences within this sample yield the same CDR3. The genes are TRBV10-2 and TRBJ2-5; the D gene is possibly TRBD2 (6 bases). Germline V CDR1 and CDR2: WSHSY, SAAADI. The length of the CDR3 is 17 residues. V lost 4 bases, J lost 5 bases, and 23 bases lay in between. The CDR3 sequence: CASSGTRWLAREETQYF. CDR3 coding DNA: TGCGCCAGCAGTGGAACGCGGTGGCTAGCCCGGGAGGAGACCCAGTACTTC.

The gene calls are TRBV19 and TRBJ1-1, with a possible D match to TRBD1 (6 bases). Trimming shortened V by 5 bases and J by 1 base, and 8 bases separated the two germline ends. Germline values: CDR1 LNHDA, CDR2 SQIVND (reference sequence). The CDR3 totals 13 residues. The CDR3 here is CASSVRGNTEAFF. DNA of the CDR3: TGTGCCAGTAGTGTCAGGGGGAACACTGAAGCTTTCTTT.

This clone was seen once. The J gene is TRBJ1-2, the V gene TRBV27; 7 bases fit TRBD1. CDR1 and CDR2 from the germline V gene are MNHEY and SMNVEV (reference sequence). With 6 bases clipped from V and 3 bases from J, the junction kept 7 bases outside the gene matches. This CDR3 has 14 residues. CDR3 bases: TGTGCCAGCAGAACAGGGGTTTCCGACTATGGCTACACCTTC. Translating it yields CASRTGVSDYGYTF.

CDR3 nucleotide sequence: TGTGCCAGCAGCGACGGGACTAGCGGGGTGGTAGGTGATGAGCAGTTCTTC. It specifies CASSDGTSGVVGDEQFF. This chain links TRBV9 with TRBJ2-1; 13 bases align to TRBD2. The germline V gene has CDR1 SGDLS and CDR2 YYNGEE. CDR3 length: 17 residues. The ends lost 3 bases at V and 8 bases at J; junction bases unmatched: 11.

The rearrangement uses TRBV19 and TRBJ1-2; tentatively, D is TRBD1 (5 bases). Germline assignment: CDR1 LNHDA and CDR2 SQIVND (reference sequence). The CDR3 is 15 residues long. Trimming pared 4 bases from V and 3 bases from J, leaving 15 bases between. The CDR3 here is CASSNMAGNHYGYTF. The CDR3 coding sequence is TGTGCCAGTAGTAACATGGCAGGGAATCACTATGGCTACACCTTC.

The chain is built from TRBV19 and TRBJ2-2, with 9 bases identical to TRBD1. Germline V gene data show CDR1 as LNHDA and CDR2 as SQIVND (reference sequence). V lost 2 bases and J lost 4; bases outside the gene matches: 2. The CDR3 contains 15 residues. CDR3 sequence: CASSIPGQGTGELFF. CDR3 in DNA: TGTGCCAGTAGTATACCGGGACAGGGCACCGGGGAGCTGTTTTTT.

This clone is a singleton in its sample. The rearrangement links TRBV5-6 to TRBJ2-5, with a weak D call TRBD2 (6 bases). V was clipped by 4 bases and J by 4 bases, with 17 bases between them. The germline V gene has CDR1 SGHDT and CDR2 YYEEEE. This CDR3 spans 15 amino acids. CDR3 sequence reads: CASSPLVGGLETQYF. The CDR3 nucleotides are TGTGCCAGCAGCCCCCTAGTTGGGGGGTTAGAGACCCAGTACTTC.

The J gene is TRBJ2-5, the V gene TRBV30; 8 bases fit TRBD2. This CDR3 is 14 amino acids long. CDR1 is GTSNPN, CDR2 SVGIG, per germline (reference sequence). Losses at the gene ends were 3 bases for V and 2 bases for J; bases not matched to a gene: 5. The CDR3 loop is CAWRTAGDQETQYF. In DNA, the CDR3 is TGTGCCTGGAGAACAGCGGGGGATCAAGAGACCCAGTACTTC.

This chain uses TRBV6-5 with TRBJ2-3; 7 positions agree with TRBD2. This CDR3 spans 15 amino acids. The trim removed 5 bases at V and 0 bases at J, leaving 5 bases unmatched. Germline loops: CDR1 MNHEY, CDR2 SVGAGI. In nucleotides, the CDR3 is TGTGCCAGCAGTCGACTAGCAGGGAGCACAGATACGCAGTATTTT. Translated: CASSRLAGSTDTQYF.

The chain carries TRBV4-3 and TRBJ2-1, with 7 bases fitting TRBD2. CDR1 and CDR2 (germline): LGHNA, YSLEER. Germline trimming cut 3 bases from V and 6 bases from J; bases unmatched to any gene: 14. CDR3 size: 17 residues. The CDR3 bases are TGCGCCAGCAGCCAGTTTACCGGGACTAAGTCTTTCAATGAGCAGTTCTTC. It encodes CASSQFTGTKSFNEQFF.

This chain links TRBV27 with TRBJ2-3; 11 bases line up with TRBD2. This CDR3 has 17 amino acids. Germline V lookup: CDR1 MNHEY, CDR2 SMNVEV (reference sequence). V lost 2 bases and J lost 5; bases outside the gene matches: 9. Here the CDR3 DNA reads TGTGCCAGCAGTTTAAGAGCGGGACTAGCGGTCCGAGATACGCAGTATTTT. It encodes CASSLRAGLAVRDTQYF.

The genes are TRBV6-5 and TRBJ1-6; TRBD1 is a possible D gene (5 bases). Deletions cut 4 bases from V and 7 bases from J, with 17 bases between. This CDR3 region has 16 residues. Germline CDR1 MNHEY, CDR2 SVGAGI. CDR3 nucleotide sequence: TGTGCCAGCAGTTGGAGTATTGGGGCGCGAAATTCACCCCTCCACTTT. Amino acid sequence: CASSWSIGARNSPLHF.

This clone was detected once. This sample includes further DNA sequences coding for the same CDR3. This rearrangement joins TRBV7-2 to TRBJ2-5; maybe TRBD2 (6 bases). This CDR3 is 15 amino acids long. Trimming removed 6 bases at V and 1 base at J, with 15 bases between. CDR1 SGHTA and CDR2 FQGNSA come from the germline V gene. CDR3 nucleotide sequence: TGTGCCAGCAGACCCCAAGGGAGGTCCCAAGAGACCCAGTACTTC. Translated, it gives CASRPQGRSQETQYF. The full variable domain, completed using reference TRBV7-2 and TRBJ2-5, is GAGVSQSPSNKVTEKGKDVELRCDPISGHTALYWYRQSLGQGLEFLIYFQGNSAPDKSGLPSDRFSAERTGGSVSTLTIQRTQQEDSAVYLCASRPQGRSQETQYFGPGTRLLVL.

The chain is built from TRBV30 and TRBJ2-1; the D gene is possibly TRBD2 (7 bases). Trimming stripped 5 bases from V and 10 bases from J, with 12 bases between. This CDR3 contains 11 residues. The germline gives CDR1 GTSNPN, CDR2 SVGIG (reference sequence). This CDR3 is CAWEGRGEQFF. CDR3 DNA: TGTGCCTGGGAGGGGAGGGGGGAGCAGTTCTTC.

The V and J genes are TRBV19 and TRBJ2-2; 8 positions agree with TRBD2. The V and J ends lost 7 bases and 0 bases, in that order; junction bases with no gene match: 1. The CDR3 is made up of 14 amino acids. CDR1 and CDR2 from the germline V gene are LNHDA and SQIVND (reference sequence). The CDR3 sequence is CASIGGANTGELFF. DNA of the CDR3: TGTGCCAGTATCGGGGGGGCGAACACCGGGGAGCTGTTTTTT.

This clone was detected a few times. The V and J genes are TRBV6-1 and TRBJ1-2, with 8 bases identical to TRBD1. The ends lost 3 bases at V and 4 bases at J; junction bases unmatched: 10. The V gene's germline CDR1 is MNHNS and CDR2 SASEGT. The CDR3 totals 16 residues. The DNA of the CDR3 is TGTGCCAGCAGTGATGGTAGGACAGGGCTTACCTATGGCTACACCTTC. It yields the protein CASSDGRTGLTYGYTF.